This T cell receptor beta chain stems from a study of blood T cell repertoires in COVID-19 (TCRdb year 2020). General notes on the study: The collaborator samples originated in the United States, Italy and Spain and spanned the acute and convalescent phases of COVID-19. A freely available public database, intended as a resource for researchers studying the immune response to SARS-CoV-2, is where the repertoires were released. The samples were drawn from two sources: the first 160 participants of the ongoing ImmuneRACE study, and fewer than 1,500 subjects contributed by 6 global collaborators. The prospective study material was composed of cDNA or gDNA derived from T cells, B-cell-depleted T cells, or PBMCs. Where available, HLA class I and class II types were obtained from metadata supplied by the sample provider rather than from assay-based typing. Subjects who had been exposed to COVID-19, were actively infected with it, or had recovered from it provided the deeply sampled blood TCRbeta repertoires that made up the dataset. Sample metadata almost always included a de-identified subject ID, COVID-19 status, age in years and sex. Beyond this particular receptor, the publication reports: The amount of clinical and demographic metadata varied by source and participant and was provided uncurated.

Worth noting for this clone: Its antigen is still unknown. No quality values exist for individual bases; no much larger clone is one base distant.

TCRbeta CDR3 regions were amplified from genomic DNA using the immunoSEQ Assay, a bias-controlled multiplex PCR. The paper's processing steps were these. The number of nucleated cells in each sample was estimated from the amplification of reference gene primers within the assay. To quantify the absolute abundance of each unique TCRbeta CDR3 rearrangement, sequence reads were collapsed and filtered. For each sample, productive Simpson clonality was calculated as the square root of Simpson's diversity index across productive rearrangements. Entries here come from immuneACCESS through TCRdb and include only in-frame sequences with V and J called. Some clones fail to appear in such tables; in the studies checked, an unresolved V gene covers under half of the shortfall, and the cause of the remainder is unknown. Clone size and V and J calls were adopted from that table, with D and trimming inferred from the DNA. Across this sample there are 29,000 or so clones, with roughly 90% seen only once. Less than 4.5% of the sample belongs to the ten largest clones.

From the cysteine through the phenylalanine, the CDR3 covers 16 amino acids. The CDR3 DNA has 48 bases and is translated from base 1. Based on the germline V gene, the CDR1 and CDR2 sequences are LGHNA and YNFKEQ. V sheds 4 bases and J sheds 1 base, leaving 13 bases between their ends. Whole blood was collected in K2EDTA tubes by collaborating institutions according to the institutions' own protocols. For TCRbeta analysis, collaborators shipped samples in one of three forms: frozen whole blood, isolated PBMCs, or DNA extracted from either of those sample types. This receptor was obtained from a human donor in a cohort sampled during active COVID-19. This receptor chain uses TRBV4-2 and TRBJ2-2; 6 matching bases give a weak D call of TRBD2. The material sequenced was peripheral blood. The CDR3 in this case is CASSPDGGVNTGELFF. The sequenced DNA is TGTGCCAGCAGCCCAGACGGGGGAGTGAACACCGGGGAGCTGTTTTTT.